This entry describes one TCR beta chain. This specimen comes from a study of T cells expressing NK-cell markers. The CDR3 loop spans 14 amino acids. CDR1 and CDR2 (germline): LGHDT, YNNKEL (reference sequence). TCRdb reanalyzed the 5' RACE reads and collapses them to one entry per CDR3 protein, without DNA. Its table lists about 180,000 distinct CDR3 sequences. This clonotype originated in a man aged 18 to 69 in good health. This chain links TRBV3-1 with TRBJ2-5; TCRdb calls TRBD1, which cannot be checked without DNA. Sequenced sample: blood T cells: a sorted CD56 or NKG2C T cell subset, CD4+ or CD8+ T cells, or bulk PBMC T cells (not recorded which). The chain's CDR3 is CASIGDRQGETQYF.